These 2 T cell receptor beta chains were all obtained from the same sample, sequenced in a study of T-cell memory formation after mild COVID-19. TCRdb reprocessed the 5' RACE reads with MiXCR, giving one entry per CDR3 protein. The table has about 55,000 distinct CDR3 sequences, around 30% seen once. The specimen sequenced was PBMCs or a T cell subset sorted from them (not recorded which). Source of these receptors: a man between 18 and 35 years old who had mild COVID-19 (a few samples of this study predate the infection). Cell type and time point are not known.

Remarks on this clonotype: Its ends do not fully match the called genes, so a read error is possible. The CDR3 loop reads CASSGEQGRETQYF. The CDR3 coding sequence is TGTGCTAGCAGCGGTGAACAGGGGCGGGAGACCCAGTACTTC. The rearrangement uses TRBV7-7 and TRBJ2-5, with TRBD1 matching 7 bases. Germline V lookup: CDR1 SSHAT, CDR2 FNYEAQ (reference sequence). CDR3 length equals 14 residues.

The table lists this clonotype with many counts. The chain employs TRBV20-1 and TRBJ2-3; possibly TRBD1 or TRBD2 for D (5 bases each). Germline assignment: CDR1 DFQATT and CDR2 SNEGSKA (reference sequence). V lost 0 bases and J 1 base, leaving 11 bases between the germline ends. The CDR3 extends over 15 amino acids. The CDR3 loop is CSARDWDGGTDTQYF. The CDR3 DNA sequence: TGCAGTGCTAGAGATTGGGACGGGGGCACAGATACGCAGTATTTT.